This TCR beta chain was sequenced for a study of neurological immune-mediated disorders. Germline V CDR1 and CDR2: SGHRS, YFSETQ. Trimming stripped 4 bases from V and 0 bases from J, with 19 bases between. This CDR3 has 17 amino acids. TCRdb ran MiXCR on the 5' RACE reads and lists one entry per CDR3 protein. The sample carries 50,000 or so distinct CDR3 sequences, approximately 10% recorded once. The table lists this clonotype with many counts. Its antigen is not identified. Study results and caveats: None of the CDR3 amino acid sequences of expanded clones recurred across subjects, suggesting private repertoires in all groups.

V is TRBV5-1 and J is TRBJ1-1; a weak D match, TRBD1 (5 bases). Sequencing input: PBMCs. The TCR sequence derives from a woman aged 40 to 49 with HTLV-1-associated myelopathy (HAM/TSP). In DNA form, the CDR3 reads TGCGCCAGCAGCCATCAAAGGGTCGGGGCGATGAACACTGAAGCTTTCTTT. Translating it yields CASSHQRVGAMNTEAFF.